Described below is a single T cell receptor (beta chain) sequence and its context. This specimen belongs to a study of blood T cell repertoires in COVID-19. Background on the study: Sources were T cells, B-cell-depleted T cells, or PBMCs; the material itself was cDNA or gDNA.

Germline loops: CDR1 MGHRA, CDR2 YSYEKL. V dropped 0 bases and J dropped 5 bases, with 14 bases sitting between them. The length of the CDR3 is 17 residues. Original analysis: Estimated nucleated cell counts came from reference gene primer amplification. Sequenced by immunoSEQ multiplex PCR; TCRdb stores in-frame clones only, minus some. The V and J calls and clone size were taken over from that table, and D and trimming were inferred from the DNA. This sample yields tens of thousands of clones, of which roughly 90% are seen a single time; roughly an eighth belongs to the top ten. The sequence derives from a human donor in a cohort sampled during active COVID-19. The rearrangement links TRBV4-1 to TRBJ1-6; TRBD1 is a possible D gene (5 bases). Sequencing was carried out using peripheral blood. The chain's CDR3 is CASSQDLGEANNSPLHF. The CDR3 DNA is TGCGCCAGCAGCCAAGATCTGGGGGAGGCTAATAATTCACCCCTCCACTTT.